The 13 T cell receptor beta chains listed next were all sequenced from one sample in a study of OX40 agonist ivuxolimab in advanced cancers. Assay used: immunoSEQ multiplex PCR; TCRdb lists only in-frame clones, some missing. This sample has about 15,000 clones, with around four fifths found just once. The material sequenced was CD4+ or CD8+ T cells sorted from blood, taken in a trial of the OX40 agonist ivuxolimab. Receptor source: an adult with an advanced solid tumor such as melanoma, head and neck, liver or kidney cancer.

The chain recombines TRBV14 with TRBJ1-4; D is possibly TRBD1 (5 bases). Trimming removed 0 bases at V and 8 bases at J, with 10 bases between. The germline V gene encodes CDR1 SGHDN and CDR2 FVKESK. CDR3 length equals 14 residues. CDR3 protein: CASSQDGGGEKLFF. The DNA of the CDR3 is TGTGCCAGCAGCCAAGATGGGGGAGGAGAAAAACTGTTTTTT.

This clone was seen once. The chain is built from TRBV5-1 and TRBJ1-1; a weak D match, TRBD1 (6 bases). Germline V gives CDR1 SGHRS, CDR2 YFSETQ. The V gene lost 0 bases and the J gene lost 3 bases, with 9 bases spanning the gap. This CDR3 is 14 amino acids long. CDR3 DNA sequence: TGCGCCAGCAGCTTGGCGGGGGCGCACACTGAAGCTTTCTTT. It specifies CASSLAGAHTEAFF. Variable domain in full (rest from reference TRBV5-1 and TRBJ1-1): KAGVTQTPRYLIKTRGQQVTLSCSPISGHRSVSWYQQTPGQGLQFLFEYFSETQRNKGNFPGRFSGRQFSNSRSEMNVSTLELGDSALYLCASSLAGAHTEAFFGQGTRLTVV.

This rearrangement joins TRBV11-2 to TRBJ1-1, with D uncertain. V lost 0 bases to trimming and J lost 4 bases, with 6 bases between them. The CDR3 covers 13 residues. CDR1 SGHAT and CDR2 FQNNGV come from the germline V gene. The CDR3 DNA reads TGTGCCAGCAGCTTAGACCCCGGCACTGAAGCTTTCTTT. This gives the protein CASSLDPGTEAFF.

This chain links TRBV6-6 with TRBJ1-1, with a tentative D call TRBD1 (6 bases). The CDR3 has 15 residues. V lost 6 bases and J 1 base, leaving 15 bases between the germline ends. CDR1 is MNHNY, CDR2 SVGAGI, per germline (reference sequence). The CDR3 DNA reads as TGTGCCAGCAGCAATACAGGACAGAGGAACACTGAAGCTTTCTTT. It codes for CASSNTGQRNTEAFF.

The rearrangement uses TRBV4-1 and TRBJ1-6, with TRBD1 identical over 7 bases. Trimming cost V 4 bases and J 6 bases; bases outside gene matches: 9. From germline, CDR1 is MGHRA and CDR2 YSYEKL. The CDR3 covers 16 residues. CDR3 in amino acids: CASSPGGASPNSPLHF. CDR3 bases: TGCGCCAGCAGCCCAGGGGGTGCCAGCCCTAATTCACCCCTCCACTTT.

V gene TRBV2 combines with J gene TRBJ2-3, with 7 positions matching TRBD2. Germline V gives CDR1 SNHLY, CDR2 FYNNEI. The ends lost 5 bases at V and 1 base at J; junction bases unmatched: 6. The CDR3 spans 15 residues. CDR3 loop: CASSSGRRGTDTQYF. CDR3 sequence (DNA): TGTGCCAGCAGTTCCGGGAGGCGGGGCACAGATACGCAGTATTTT. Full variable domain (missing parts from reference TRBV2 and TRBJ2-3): EPEVTQTPSHQVTQMGQEVILRCVPISNHLYFYWYRQILGQKVEFLVSFYNNEISEKSEIFDDQFSVERPDGSNFTLKIRSTKLEDSAMYFCASSSGRRGTDTQYFGPGTRLTVL.

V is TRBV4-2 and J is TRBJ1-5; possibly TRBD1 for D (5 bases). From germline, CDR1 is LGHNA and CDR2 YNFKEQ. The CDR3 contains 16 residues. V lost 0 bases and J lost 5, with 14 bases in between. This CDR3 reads CASSQEQGEGDQPQHF. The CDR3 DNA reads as TGTGCCAGCAGCCAAGAACAAGGAGAAGGGGATCAGCCCCAGCATTTT.

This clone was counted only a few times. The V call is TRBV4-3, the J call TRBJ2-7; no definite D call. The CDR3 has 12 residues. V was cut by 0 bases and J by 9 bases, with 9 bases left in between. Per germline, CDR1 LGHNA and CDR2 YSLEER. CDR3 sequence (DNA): TGCGCCAGCAGCCAAGATACCGGGCCGCAGTACTTC. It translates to CASSQDTGPQYF.

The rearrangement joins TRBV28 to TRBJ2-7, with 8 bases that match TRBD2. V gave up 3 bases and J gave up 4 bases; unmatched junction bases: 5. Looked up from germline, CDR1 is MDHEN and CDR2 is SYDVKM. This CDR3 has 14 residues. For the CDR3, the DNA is TGTGCCAGCAGTTTCAGCGGGAGTACGTACGAGCAGTACTTC. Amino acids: CASSFSGSTYEQYF.

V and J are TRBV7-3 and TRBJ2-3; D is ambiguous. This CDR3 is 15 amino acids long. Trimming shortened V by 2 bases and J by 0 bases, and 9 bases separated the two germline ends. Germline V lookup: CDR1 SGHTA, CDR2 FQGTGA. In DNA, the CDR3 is TGTGCCAGCAGCTTACTGGCGGCTAGCACAGATACGCAGTATTTT. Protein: CASSLLAASTDTQYF.

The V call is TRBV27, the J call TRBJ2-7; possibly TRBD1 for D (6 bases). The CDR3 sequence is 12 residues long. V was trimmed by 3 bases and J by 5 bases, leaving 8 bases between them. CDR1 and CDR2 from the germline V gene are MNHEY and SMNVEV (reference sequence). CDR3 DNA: TGTGCCAGCAGTTTTCAGGGGAACGAGCAGTACTTC. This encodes CASSFQGNEQYF.

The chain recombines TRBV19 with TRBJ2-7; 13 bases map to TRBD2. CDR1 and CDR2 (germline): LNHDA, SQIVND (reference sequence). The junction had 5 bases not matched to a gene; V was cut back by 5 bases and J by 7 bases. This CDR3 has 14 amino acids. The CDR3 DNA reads TGTGCCAGTAGTCAGACTAGCGGGAGGAATGAGCAGTACTTC. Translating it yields CASSQTSGRNEQYF.

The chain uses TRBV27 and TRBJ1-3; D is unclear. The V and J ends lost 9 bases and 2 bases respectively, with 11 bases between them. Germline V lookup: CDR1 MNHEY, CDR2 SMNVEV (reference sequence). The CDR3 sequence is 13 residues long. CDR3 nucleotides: TGTGCCAGTGGGTTCCTCGCTGGAAACACCATATATTTT. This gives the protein CASGFLAGNTIYF.